These T cell receptor beta chains were read from a single sample in a study of blood T cell repertoires in COVID-19. Measured with immunoSEQ multiplex PCR; TCRdb has only the in-frame clones, and not every one. Found here are about 350,000 clones, about 90% of them singletons; the top ten hold 1%. Sequencing was carried out using PBMCs or T cells enriched from blood (not recorded which). All receptors come from a woman aged 25-40 years who had recovered from COVID-19. Both conserved end residues are part of each CDR3. A D gene is named only where the DNA matches it firmly. Not all rows give a size; the values are once, few, many and, for expanded clones, a class.

j_call | v_call | d_call | clone_size | cdr3_nt | cdr3_aa
TRBJ2-3 | TRBV7-6 | TRBD2 | once | TGTGCCAGCAGCAATGTAGCGGGGTTAAGCACAGATACGCAGTATTTT | CASSNVAGLSTDTQYF
TRBJ1-2 | TRBV18 | TRBD1 | NA | TGTGCCAGCTCACGGGACAGGGTCGGCTACACCTTC | CASSRDRVGYTF
TRBJ1-5 | TRBV6-2/TRBV6-3 | TRBD1 | NA | TGTGCCAGCAGCCCCTGGACAGGGGCGAATCAGCCCCAGCATTTT | CASSPWTGANQPQHF
TRBJ2-2 | TRBV24-1 | TRBD2 | NA | TGTGCCACCAGTGATGTGGTCGGGGGGGCGTCGGCCGGGGAGCTGTTTTTT | CATSDVVGGASAGELFF
TRBJ1-3 | TRBV19 | NA | NA | TGTGCCAGTAGACCCAAACACAGGTTATCTGGAAACACCATATATTTT | CASRPKHRLSGNTIYF
TRBJ2-7 | TRBV2 | NA | NA | TGTGCCAGCAGTGAAGGTGTGATTAGCTCCTACGAGCAGTACTTC | CASSEGVISSYEQYF
TRBJ1-5 | TRBV30 | NA | NA | TGTGCCTGGAGTGAACCTGAGCAGGGGAGCTGGGGACCCCAGCATTTT | CAWSEPEQGSWGPQHF
TRBJ2-7 | TRBV12-5 | NA | NA | TGTGCTAGTGGTTTGGTATTGAGACAGGCGACGAACGAGCAGTACTTC | CASGLVLRQATNEQYF
TRBJ1-5 | TRBV2 | TRBD1 | NA | TGTGCCAGCAGTGCGGGACAGGGGCGCAATCAGCCCCAGCATTTT | CASSAGQGRNQPQHF
TRBJ1-4 | TRBV6-5 | TRBD1 | NA | TGTGCCAGCAGGCTGACAGGGTTCGGTGAAAAACTGTTTTTT | CASRLTGFGEKLFF
TRBJ1-3 | TRBV15 | NA | NA | TGTGCCACCAGCAGAGATTGGCAGGGTACCTCTGGAAACACCATATATTTT | CATSRDWQGTSGNTIYF
TRBJ2-7 | TRBV2 | NA | few | TGTGCCAGCAGACAATCCGGGACATTAAGGGAGCAGTACTTC | CASRQSGTLREQYF
TRBJ2-1 | TRBV21-1 | NA | NA | TGTGCCAGCAGCAAAGTAAGTCAGGGGATCGGGTACAATGAGCAGTTCTTC | CASSKVSQGIGYNEQFF
TRBJ1-1 | TRBV21-1 | NA | NA | TGTGCCAGCAGCATTAAAAGGGGTCGGGACAGGCACAACACTGAAGCTTTCTTT | CASSIKRGRDRHNTEAFF
TRBJ1-1 | TRBV10-3 | NA | NA | TGTGCCACTACAGACGCCCACAACACTGAAGCTTTCTTT | CATTDAHNTEAFF
TRBJ1-2 | TRBV5-1 | TRBD1 | NA | TGCGCCAGCAGCTTGGGGGACAGGGGGGCCTATGGCTACACCTTC | CASSLGDRGAYGYTF
TRBJ2-5 | TRBV11-2 | NA | once | TGTGCCAGCAGCTTAGATGGGGGGAGACAAGAGACCCAGTACTTC | CASSLDGGRQETQYF
TRBJ2-7 | TRBV5-4 | TRBD1 | NA | TGTGCCAGCAGCTCTGACAGGGGCGAGCAGTACTTC | CASSSDRGEQYF
TRBJ2-3 | TRBV29-1 | TRBD1 | NA | TGCAGCGTTGTGGGATTGGGACAGGGGGAAGATACGCAGTATTTT | CSVVGLGQGEDTQYF
TRBJ2-7 | TRBV28 | TRBD1 | once | TGTGCCAGCAGTAAAGGGAAAGGACAGGGCCGGTACGAGCAGTACTTC | CASSKGKGQGRYEQYF
TRBJ2-7 | TRBV5-1 | TRBD1 | NA | TGCGCCAGCAGCTTGGCAACCGGGACAGGGCCCTACGAGCAGTACTTC | CASSLATGTGPYEQYF
TRBJ1-2 | TRBV4-2 | NA | NA | TGTGCCAGCAGCCATCAGGGGGGCTACACCTTC | CASSHQGGYTF
TRBJ1-2 | TRBV28 | NA | NA | TGTGCCAGCACACCTTTTGCTCAGGTGAACTATGGCTACACCTTC | CASTPFAQVNYGYTF
TRBJ1-6 | TRBV5-8 | NA | NA | TGTGCCAGCAGCTTGGGAGAAAATTCACCCCTCCACTTT | CASSLGENSPLHF
TRBJ1-2 | TRBV9 | TRBD1 | NA | TGTGCCAGCAGCGCGGGACAGGGAAGAATAAGCTACACCTTC | CASSAGQGRISYTF
TRBJ1-1 | TRBV11-1 | NA | NA | TGTGCCAGCAGCGCCGAAACAGGGACAACAGCGGCTTTCTTT | CASSAETGTTAAFF
TRBJ2-1 | TRBV7-6 | TRBD1 | NA | TGTGCCAGCAGCGCCAGGGACAGGGACTACAATGAGCAGTTCTTC | CASSARDRDYNEQFF
TRBJ2-1 | TRBV10-2 | TRBD2 | NA | TGCGCCAGCAGTTATACTAGCGGGGGGTACAATGAGCAGTTCTTC | CASSYTSGGYNEQFF
TRBJ1-6 | TRBV19 | NA | once | TGTGCCAGTAGCACCTATAATTCACCCCTCCACTTT | CASSTYNSPLHF
TRBJ2-7 | TRBV6-1 | NA | NA | TGTGCCAGCGGTGGGTGGCAGGGAGGCTCCTACGAGCAGTACTTC | CASGGWQGGSYEQYF
TRBJ2-2 | TRBV5-6 | NA | NA | TGTGCCAGCAGCAGATGGGGGCGGTCGAACACCGGGGAGCTGTTTTTT | CASSRWGRSNTGELFF
TRBJ1-2 | TRBV19 | NA | NA | TGTGCCAGTAGTCCCCTGCGGGCAGACTGGAGCTATGGCTACACCTTC | CASSPLRADWSYGYTF
TRBJ2-5 | TRBV30 | TRBD1 | NA | TGTGCCTGGAGTACCAGACAGGGGAAAGAGACCCAGTACTTC | CAWSTRQGKETQYF
TRBJ1-2 | TRBV27 | NA | once | TGTGCCAGCAGTTTATCCAGGGGTCCAACTAACTATGGCTACACCTTC | CASSLSRGPTNYGYTF
TRBJ1-4 | TRBV6-2/TRBV6-3 | NA | once | TGTGCCAGCAGTTACGGGCAGACGCTGACCGTTGAAAAACTGTTTTTT | CASSYGQTLTVEKLFF
TRBJ1-2 | TRBV19 | NA | once | TGTGCCATCTGGGGGCCCTATGGCTACACCTTC | CAIWGPYGYTF
TRBJ2-7 | TRBV6-5 | NA | NA | TGTGCCAGCACCCCAGAGGGCCTCCCCTACGAGCAGTACTTC | CASTPEGLPYEQYF
TRBJ2-6 | TRBV5-1 | NA | NA | TGCGCCAGCAGCTGGGGGACACTCTCTGGGGCCAACGTCCTGACTTTC | CASSWGTLSGANVLTF
TRBJ2-1 | TRBV7-6 | NA | once | TGTGCCAGCAGGTTGCGGCGGAGAGAGCAGTTCTTC | CASRLRRREQFF
TRBJ2-1 | TRBV19 | TRBD1 | few | TGTGCCAGTATCGGACAGGGGTACAATGAGCAGTTCTTC | CASIGQGYNEQFF
TRBJ1-6 | TRBV2 | NA | NA | TGTGCCAGCAGTCAGGTACCCAGAAACTCAAATAATTCACCCCTCCACTTT | CASSQVPRNSNNSPLHF
TRBJ1-5 | TRBV18 | TRBD1 | NA | TGTGCCAGCTCACCAATGGGGACAGGGGGTTCGACCGGTCAGCCCCAGCATTTT | CASSPMGTGGSTGQPQHF
TRBJ1-6 | TRBV28 | TRBD1 | NA | TGTGCCAGCAGTTTGACAGGGGGCTTTAATTCACCCCTCCACTTT | CASSLTGGFNSPLHF
TRBJ1-5 | TRBV6-1 | TRBD1 | NA | TGTGCCAGCAGTGAAGAAAGGACAGGGGGCTACGGCCGCAGCAATCAGCCCCAGCATTTT | CASSEERTGGYGRSNQPQHF
TRBJ2-7 | TRBV7-8 | NA | NA | TGTGCCAGCAGCTTAGGACAGGCGGGTGCCGAGCAGTACTTC | CASSLGQAGAEQYF
TRBJ1-4 | TRBV21-1 | NA | NA | TGTGCCAGCAGTACGACAACTTCTAATGAAAAACTGTTTTTT | CASSTTTSNEKLFF
TRBJ1-5 | TRBV5-1 | TRBD1 | NA | TGCGCCAGCAGCCTCGGGACAGGGAGAGGGCCCCAGCATTTT | CASSLGTGRGPQHF
TRBJ2-1 | TRBV10-3 | TRBD1 | NA | TGTGCCATCAGGCCGGGACAGGGGAGAAACAATGAGCAGTTCTTC | CAIRPGQGRNNEQFF
TRBJ2-3 | TRBV30 | TRBD1 | NA | TGTGCCGGGGGAGACACAGGGGGCACAGATACGCAGTATTTT | CAGGDTGGTDTQYF
TRBJ1-2 | TRBV11-3 | TRBD1 | NA | TGTGCCAGCAGCTTACTGCTGGACGGGACAGGGGATGGCTACACCTTC | CASSLLLDGTGDGYTF
TRBJ1-2 | TRBV15 | NA | NA | TGTGCCACCAGCTGGGGAGGACGGACCTATGGCTACACCTTC | CATSWGGRTYGYTF
TRBJ1-5 | TRBV30 | TRBD1 | NA | TGTGCCTGGAGTGTAGTCCGGGACAGGGGGGTCCAGCATTTT | CAWSVVRDRGVQHF
TRBJ2-5 | TRBV5-4 | TRBD2 | NA | TGTGCCAGCAGCCCCCCGGGTGCGGGGGGGCACCAAGAGACCCAGTACTTC | CASSPPGAGGHQETQYF
TRBJ2-7 | TRBV12-5 | TRBD1 | NA | TGTGCTAGTCGTAAGACAGGGGAGCGGTACGAGCAGTACTTC | CASRKTGERYEQYF